Listed below are T cell receptor beta chains from one sample, sequenced in a study of blood T cell repertoires in COVID-19. Profiling relied on immunoSEQ multiplex PCR, and the TCRdb table lists in-frame clones only, not all of them. The sample contains fewer than 70,000 clones, 80% to 90% of which appear only once. Material: peripheral blood. These TCRs come from a woman between 65 and 79 years old with active COVID-19. Both conserved end residues are part of each CDR3. Each record gives: J gene, V gene, D gene, clone size, CDR3 protein, CDR3 DNA. The D gene is left open where the match is weak. Size is omitted from some rows. Given values are once, few, many or a class for expanded clones.

j_call: TRBJ1-4
v_call: TRBV7-9
d_call: .
clone_size: .
cdr3_aa: CASSPGSHNEKLFF
cdr3_nt: TGTGCCAGCAGCCCCGGGTCGCATAATGAAAAACTGTTTTTT

j_call: TRBJ1-3
v_call: TRBV14
d_call: .
clone_size: .
cdr3_aa: CASSPPGRDHSGNTIYF
cdr3_nt: TGTGCCAGCAGCCCACCGGGCAGGGATCACTCTGGAAACACCATATATTTT

j_call: TRBJ2-3
v_call: TRBV3-1/TRBV3-2
d_call: TRBD2
clone_size: few
cdr3_aa: CASSPGTSFADTQYF
cdr3_nt: TGTGCCAGCAGCCCCGGGACTAGCTTCGCAGATACGCAGTATTTT

j_call: TRBJ1-2
v_call: TRBV7-9
d_call: .
clone_size: .
cdr3_aa: CASSLARSYGYTF
cdr3_nt: TGTGCCAGCAGCTTAGCGAGGAGCTATGGCTACACCTTC

j_call: TRBJ2-1
v_call: TRBV28
d_call: .
clone_size: .
cdr3_aa: CASRPWGAESNNEQFF
cdr3_nt: TGTGCCAGCAGGCCGTGGGGCGCCGAGTCGAACAATGAGCAGTTCTTC

j_call: TRBJ2-1
v_call: TRBV7-8
d_call: TRBD1
clone_size: .
cdr3_aa: CASSTDRVLGDEQFF
cdr3_nt: TGTGCCAGCAGCACCGACAGGGTCTTGGGGGATGAGCAGTTCTTC

j_call: TRBJ2-3
v_call: TRBV6-5
d_call: TRBD1
clone_size: once
cdr3_aa: CASSQGASEDTQYF
cdr3_nt: TGTGCCAGCAGCCAGGGGGCTTCCGAAGATACGCAGTATTTT

j_call: TRBJ1-5
v_call: TRBV15
d_call: .
clone_size: .
cdr3_aa: CATSRAGGNQPQHF
cdr3_nt: TGTGCCACCAGCAGAGCCGGGGGTAATCAGCCCCAGCATTTT

j_call: TRBJ1-2
v_call: TRBV5-5
d_call: TRBD1
clone_size: .
cdr3_aa: CASSRGQGDYGYTF
cdr3_nt: TGTGCCAGCAGCCGTGGACAGGGGGACTATGGCTACACCTTC

j_call: TRBJ2-7
v_call: TRBV3-1/TRBV3-2
d_call: .
clone_size: few
cdr3_aa: CASSSNVGLEQYF
cdr3_nt: TGTGCCAGCAGCTCTAACGTGGGGCTCGAGCAGTACTTC

j_call: TRBJ1-3
v_call: TRBV5-4
d_call: .
clone_size: .
cdr3_aa: CASSNDRFGNTIYF
cdr3_nt: TGTGCCAGCAGCAATGACAGGTTTGGAAACACCATATATTTT

j_call: TRBJ2-3
v_call: TRBV5-1
d_call: TRBD2
clone_size: .
cdr3_aa: CASSLTSGSGTDTQYF
cdr3_nt: TGCGCCAGCAGCTTGACTAGCGGGAGTGGCACAGATACGCAGTATTTT

j_call: TRBJ1-4
v_call: TRBV11-2
d_call: TRBD1
clone_size: .
cdr3_aa: CASSSVGTDMEKLFF
cdr3_nt: TGTGCCAGCAGCTCGGTCGGGACAGATATGGAAAAACTGTTTTTT

j_call: TRBJ1-6
v_call: TRBV12-3/TRBV12-4
d_call: .
clone_size: .
cdr3_aa: CASSLQDSPLHF
cdr3_nt: TGTGCCAGCAGCCTTCAGGATTCACCCCTCCACTTT

j_call: TRBJ2-1
v_call: TRBV28
d_call: TRBD2
clone_size: .
cdr3_aa: CASSLRRGSSYNEQFF
cdr3_nt: TGTGCCAGCAGTTTACGTCGCGGGAGCTCCTACAATGAGCAGTTCTTC

j_call: TRBJ2-4
v_call: TRBV6-2/TRBV6-3
d_call: .
clone_size: .
cdr3_aa: CASSYSYELAKNIQYF
cdr3_nt: TGTGCCAGCAGTTACTCGTATGAGCTAGCCAAAAACATTCAGTACTTC